A single T cell receptor beta chain is shown here with its context. Its antigen remains unidentified. This entry is derived from a study of Graves' ophthalmopathy and Graves' hyperthyroidism. Looking at the study overall: No treatment had been given when peripheral blood was collected at initial diagnosis. Study observations and caveats: A majority of expanded thyroid clonotypes exceeding 0.001 frequency were likewise present in blood.

Amplification of the TCR beta CDR3 regions used RNA transcripts (as template). RT-PCR in the first round used HTBI primers; a second-round multiplex PCR followed. TCRdb called the multiplex PCR reads again in MiXCR, with one record for every CDR3 protein. Of 680,000 or so distinct CDR3 sequences in the sample, about 20% are singletons; the top ten hold more than 5.5%. What supplied the PBMCs was about 9.8 ml of fresh peripheral blood. The sample taken for sequencing was peripheral blood. This clonotype originated in a woman aged 18-29 years with stable Graves' hyperthyroidism. Some clones in this sample may be carry-over from other donors' samples.

For the CDR3, the DNA is TGCAGTGCTAGATCCGGGGGGTCCCCCTACGAGCAGTACTTC. It specifies CSARSGGSPYEQYF. V and J are TRBV20-1 and TRBJ2-7, with 7 nucleotides matching TRBD2. The CDR3 is 14 amino acids. V shed 2 bases, J shed 2 bases, and the junction held 6 bases outside the gene matches. The germline CDR1 and CDR2 sequences are DFQATT and SNEGSKA (reference sequence).